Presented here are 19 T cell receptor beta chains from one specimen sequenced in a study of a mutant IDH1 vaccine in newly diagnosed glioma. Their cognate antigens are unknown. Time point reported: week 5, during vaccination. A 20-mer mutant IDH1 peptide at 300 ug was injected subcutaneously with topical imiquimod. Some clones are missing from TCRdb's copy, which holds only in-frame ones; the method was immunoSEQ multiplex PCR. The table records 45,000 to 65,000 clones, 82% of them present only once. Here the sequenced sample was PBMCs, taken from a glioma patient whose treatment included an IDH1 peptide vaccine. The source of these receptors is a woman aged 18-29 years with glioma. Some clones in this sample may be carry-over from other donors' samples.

The CDR3 loop is CASSPPAGGVNSPLHF. CDR3 coding DNA: TGTGCCAGCAGCCCACCGGCGGGAGGGGTCAATTCACCCCTCCACTTT. V usage is TRBV7-2 and J usage is TRBJ1-6; D is perhaps TRBD1 (5 bases). Germline lookup yields CDR1 SGHTA and CDR2 FQGNSA. Trimming took off 5 bases at V and 7 bases at J, with 18 bases between the two ends. There are 16 residues in the CDR3. The full variable domain, rest sourced from reference TRBV7-2 and TRBJ1-6, is GAGVSQSPSNKVTEKGKDVELRCDPISGHTALYWYRQSLGQGLEFLIYFQGNSAPDKSGLPSDRFSAERTGGSVSTLTIQRTQQEDSAVYLCASSPPAGGVNSPLHFGNGTRLTVT.

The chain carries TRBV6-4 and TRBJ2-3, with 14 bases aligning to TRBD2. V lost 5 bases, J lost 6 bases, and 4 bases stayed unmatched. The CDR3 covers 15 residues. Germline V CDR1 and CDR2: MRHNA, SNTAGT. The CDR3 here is CASSLGTSGGDTQYF. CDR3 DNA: TGTGCCAGCAGTCTCGGGACTAGCGGGGGCGATACGCAGTATTTT.

Here the CDR3 DNA reads TGCGCCAGCAGCCGAACAGGGATGAACCAGCCCCAGCATTTT. Amino acid sequence: CASSRTGMNQPQHF. V and J are TRBV4-1 and TRBJ1-5; TRBD1 might be the D (6 bases). The CDR3 has 14 residues. V was shortened by 4 bases and J by 7 bases, with 14 bases between the two germline ends. Germline CDR1 MGHRA, CDR2 YSYEKL.

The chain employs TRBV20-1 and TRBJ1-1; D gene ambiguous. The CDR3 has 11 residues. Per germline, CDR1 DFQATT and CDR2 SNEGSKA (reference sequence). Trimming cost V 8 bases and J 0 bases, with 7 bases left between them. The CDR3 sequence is CSTNLNTEAFF. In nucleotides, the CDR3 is TGCAGTACAAACTTGAACACTGAAGCTTTCTTT.

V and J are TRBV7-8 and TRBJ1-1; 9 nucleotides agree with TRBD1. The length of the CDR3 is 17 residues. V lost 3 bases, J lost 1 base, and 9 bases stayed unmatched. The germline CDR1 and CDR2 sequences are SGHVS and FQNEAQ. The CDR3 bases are TGTGCCAGCAGCTTTCCCGGGACAGGGAGGCGGAACACTGAAGCTTTCTTT. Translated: CASSFPGTGRRNTEAFF.

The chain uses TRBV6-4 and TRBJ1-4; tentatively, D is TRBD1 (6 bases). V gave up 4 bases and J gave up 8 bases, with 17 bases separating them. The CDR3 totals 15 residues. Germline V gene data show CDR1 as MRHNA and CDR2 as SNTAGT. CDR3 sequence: CASSAPRGDGEKLFF. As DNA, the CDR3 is TGTGCCAGCAGTGCCCCCAGGGGAGATGGGGAAAAACTGTTTTTT.

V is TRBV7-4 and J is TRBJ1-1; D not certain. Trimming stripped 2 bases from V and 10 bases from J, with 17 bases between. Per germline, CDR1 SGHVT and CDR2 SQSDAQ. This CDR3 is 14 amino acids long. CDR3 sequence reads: CASSLSRGQARAFF. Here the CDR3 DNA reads TGTGCCAGCAGCTTATCCCGAGGGCAGGCACGAGCTTTCTTT.

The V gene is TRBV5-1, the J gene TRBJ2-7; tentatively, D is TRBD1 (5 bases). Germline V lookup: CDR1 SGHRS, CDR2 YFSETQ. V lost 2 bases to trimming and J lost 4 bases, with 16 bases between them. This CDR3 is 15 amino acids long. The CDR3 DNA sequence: TGCGCCAGCAGCTTTAAGGGAACAGGAACTTACGAGCAGTACTTC. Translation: CASSFKGTGTYEQYF.

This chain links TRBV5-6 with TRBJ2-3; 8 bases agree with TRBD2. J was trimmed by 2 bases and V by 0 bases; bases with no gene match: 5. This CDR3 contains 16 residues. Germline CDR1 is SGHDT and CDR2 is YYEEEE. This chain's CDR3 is CASSLVLAVFTDTQYF. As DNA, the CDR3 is TGTGCCAGCAGCTTGGTACTAGCGGTGTTCACAGATACGCAGTATTTT.

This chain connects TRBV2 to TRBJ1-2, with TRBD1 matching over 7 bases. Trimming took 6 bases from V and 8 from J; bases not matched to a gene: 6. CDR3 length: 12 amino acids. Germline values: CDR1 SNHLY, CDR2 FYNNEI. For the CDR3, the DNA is TGTGCCAGCAGCACAGGGGAGAGCGGCTACACCTTC. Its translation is CASSTGESGYTF.

CDR3 bases: TGTGCCAGCAGCCAGAAGCCGGGACTACCCCTTTATGAAGCTTTCTTT. This codes for CASSQKPGLPLYEAFF. The chain combines TRBV14 with TRBJ1-1, with D perhaps TRBD1 (5 bases). The CDR3 has 16 residues. Germline CDR1 SGHDN, CDR2 FVKESK. Trimming cost V 3 bases and J 7 bases, with 21 bases left between them. Full variable domain (rest looked up from reference TRBV14 and TRBJ1-1): EAGVTQFPSHSVIEKGQTVTLRCDPISGHDNLYWYRRVMGKEIKFLLHFVKESKQDESGMPNNRFLAERTGGTYSTLKVQPAELEDSGVYFCASSQKPGLPLYEAFFGQGTRLTVV.

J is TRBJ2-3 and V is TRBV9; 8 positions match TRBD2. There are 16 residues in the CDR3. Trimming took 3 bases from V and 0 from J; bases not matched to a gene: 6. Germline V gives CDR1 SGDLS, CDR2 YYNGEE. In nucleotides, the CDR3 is TGTGCCAGCAGCGCCCCGGGACTAGTGAGCACAGATACGCAGTATTTT. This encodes CASSAPGLVSTDTQYF.

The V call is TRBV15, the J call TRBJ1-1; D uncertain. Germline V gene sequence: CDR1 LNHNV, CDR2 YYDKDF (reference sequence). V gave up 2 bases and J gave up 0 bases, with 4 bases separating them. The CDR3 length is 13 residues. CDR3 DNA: TGTGCCACCAGCAGACAGATGAACACTGAAGCTTTCTTT. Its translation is CATSRQMNTEAFF.

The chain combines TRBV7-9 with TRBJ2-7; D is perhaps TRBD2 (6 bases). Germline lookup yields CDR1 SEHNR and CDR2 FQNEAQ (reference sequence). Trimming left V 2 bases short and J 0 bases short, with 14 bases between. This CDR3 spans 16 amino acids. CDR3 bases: TGTGCCAGCAGCTTATCTGCAGCCGGGGGCTCCTACGAGCAGTACTTC. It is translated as CASSLSAAGGSYEQYF.

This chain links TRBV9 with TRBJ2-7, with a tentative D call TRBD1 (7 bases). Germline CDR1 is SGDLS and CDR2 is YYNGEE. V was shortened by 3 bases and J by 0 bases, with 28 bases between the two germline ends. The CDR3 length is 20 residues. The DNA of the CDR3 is TGTGCCAGCAGCGCCGAAGGGGTAGGAGGGGGCGCCTTCCTCTCCTACGAGCAGTACTTC. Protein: CASSAEGVGGGAFLSYEQYF. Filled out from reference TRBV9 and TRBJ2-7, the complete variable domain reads DSGVTQTPKHLITATGQRVTLRCSPRSGDLSVYWYQQSLDQGLQFLIQYYNGEERAKGNILERFSAQQFPDLHSELNLSSLELGDSALYFCASSAEGVGGGAFLSYEQYFGPGTRLTVT.

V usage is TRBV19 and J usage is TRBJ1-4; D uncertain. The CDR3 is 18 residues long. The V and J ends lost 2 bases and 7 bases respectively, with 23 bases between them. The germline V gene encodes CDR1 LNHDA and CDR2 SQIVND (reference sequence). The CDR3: CASSIFPVRGTTAEKLFF. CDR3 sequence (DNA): TGTGCCAGTAGTATATTTCCCGTGCGGGGAACGACGGCTGAAAAACTGTTTTTT.

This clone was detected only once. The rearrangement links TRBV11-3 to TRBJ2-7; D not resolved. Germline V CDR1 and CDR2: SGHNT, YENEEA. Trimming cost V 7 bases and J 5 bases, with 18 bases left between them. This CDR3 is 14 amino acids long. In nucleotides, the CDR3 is TGTGCCAGCACCGAAACCAGTTTTGCCCACGAGCAGTACTTC. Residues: CASTETSFAHEQYF.

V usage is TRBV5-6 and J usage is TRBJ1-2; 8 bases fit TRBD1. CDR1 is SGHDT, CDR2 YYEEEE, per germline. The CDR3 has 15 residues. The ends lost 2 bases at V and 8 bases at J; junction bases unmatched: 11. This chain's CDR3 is CASSFGARGPFGYTF. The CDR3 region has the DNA TGTGCCAGCAGCTTCGGGGCCAGGGGGCCGTTCGGCTACACCTTC.

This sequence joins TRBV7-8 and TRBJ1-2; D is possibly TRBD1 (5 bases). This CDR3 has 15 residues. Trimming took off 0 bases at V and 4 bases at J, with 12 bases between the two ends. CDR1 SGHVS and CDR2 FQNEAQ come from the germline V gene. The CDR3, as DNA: TGTGCCAGCAGCTTAGCTTCCAGGGAGCCCTATGGCTACACCTTC. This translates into CASSLASREPYGYTF.